This T cell receptor (beta chain) comes out of a study of PD-L1 blockade in urothelial cancer. Looking at the study overall: In the patient group, about 90% of the roughly 29 were males with bladder-origin urothelial cancer. Blood underwent analysis 3 weeks (second dose) and 6 weeks after treatment began. Study outcomes and limitations: Lower pretreatment blood TCR clonality, under the median, predicted better survival, researchers reported.

Worth noting for this clone: No antigen is known for it.

Repertoires were generated with immunoSEQ multiplex PCR, while TCRdb's copy carries only in-frame clones and drops some. Of about 45,000 clones listed, roughly 84% were seen once; the top ten hold 25%. As to time point: pretreatment peripheral blood. The input for sequencing was PBMCs, taken around atezolizumab (anti-PD-L1) treatment. The TCR originated in a donor at least 40 years old with urothelial cancer.

In nucleotides, the CDR3 is TGTGCCAGCAGCTTGAATGGGGGCGGGAGGGGTCAGTACTTC. This translates into CASSLNGGGRGQYF. The chain carries TRBV5-4 and TRBJ2-7; TRBD2 aligns across 9 bases. The length of the CDR3 is 14 residues. Germline CDR1 and CDR2: SGHNT and YYREEE (reference sequence). V trimming: 1 base; J trimming: 10 bases; junction bases outside the gene matches: 9.